This T cell receptor beta chain was recovered during a study of vaccination effects on CD4 cells after COVID-19. As for the study in general: With 7.5 to 10 ug/ml peptides and 10 IU/ml IL-2, around 2.1 million PBMC per well were cultured. Study results and limitations: Late in the post-vaccination period, infection-induced and vaccine-induced clones underwent marked clonal contraction.

Culture proceeded for more than 8 days, and CD4+ T cells were then isolated. The authors exchanged half the medium for IL-2 medium on days 3 and 7. The assay was immunoSEQ multiplex PCR, and TCRdb's table has in-frame clones only and misses some. The sample yields about 72,000 clones, over 60% seen once. This clone was picked up one time. Its cognate antigen is unknown. The input for sequencing was CD4+ T cells from PBMCs cultured without peptide, taken before COVID-19 vaccination. The receptor was isolated from a human donor who received a COVID-19 vaccine.

This CDR3 reads CASSQRGPRDEQFF. CDR3 coding DNA: TGTGCCAGCAGCCAACGTGGGCCCAGGGATGAGCAGTTCTTC. The V and J genes are TRBV14 and TRBJ2-1; D may be TRBD1 (5 bases). The length of the CDR3 is 14 residues. Germline CDR1 and CDR2: SGHDN and FVKESK. Trimming pared 2 bases from V and 8 bases from J, leaving 13 bases between.